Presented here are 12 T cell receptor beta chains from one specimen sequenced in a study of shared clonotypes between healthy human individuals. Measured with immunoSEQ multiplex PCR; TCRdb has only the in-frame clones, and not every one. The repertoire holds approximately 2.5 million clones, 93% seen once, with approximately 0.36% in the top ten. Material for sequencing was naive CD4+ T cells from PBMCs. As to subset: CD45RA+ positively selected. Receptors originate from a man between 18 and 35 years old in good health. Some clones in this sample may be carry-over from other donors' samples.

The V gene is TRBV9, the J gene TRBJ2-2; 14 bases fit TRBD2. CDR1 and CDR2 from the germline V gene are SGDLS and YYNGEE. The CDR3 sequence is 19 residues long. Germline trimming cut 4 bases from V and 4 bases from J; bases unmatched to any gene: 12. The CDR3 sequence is CASSRQRLAGGPGTGELFF. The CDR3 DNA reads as TGTGCCAGCAGCCGACAAAGACTAGCGGGAGGGCCAGGCACCGGGGAGCTGTTTTTT.

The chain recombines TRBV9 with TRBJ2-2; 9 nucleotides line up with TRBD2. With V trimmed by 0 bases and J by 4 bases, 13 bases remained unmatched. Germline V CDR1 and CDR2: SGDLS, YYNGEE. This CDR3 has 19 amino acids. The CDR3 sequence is CASSVVGISGSSGTGELFF. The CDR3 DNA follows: TGTGCCAGCAGCGTAGTCGGGATTAGCGGGAGCTCGGGCACCGGGGAGCTGTTTTTT.

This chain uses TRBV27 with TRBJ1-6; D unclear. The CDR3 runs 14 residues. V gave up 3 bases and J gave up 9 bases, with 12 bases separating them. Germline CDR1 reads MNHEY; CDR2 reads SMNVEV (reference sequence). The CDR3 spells CASSFRPSGSPLHF. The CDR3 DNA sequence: TGTGCCAGCAGTTTCCGGCCCTCGGGTTCACCCCTCCACTTT.

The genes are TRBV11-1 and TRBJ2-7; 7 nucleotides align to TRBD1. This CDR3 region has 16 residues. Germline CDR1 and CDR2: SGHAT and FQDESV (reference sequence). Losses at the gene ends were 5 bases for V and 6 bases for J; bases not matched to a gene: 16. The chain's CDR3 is CASSRPLTGDLGEQYF. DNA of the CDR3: TGTGCCAGCAGCCGCCCACTTACAGGGGATCTCGGCGAGCAGTACTTC.

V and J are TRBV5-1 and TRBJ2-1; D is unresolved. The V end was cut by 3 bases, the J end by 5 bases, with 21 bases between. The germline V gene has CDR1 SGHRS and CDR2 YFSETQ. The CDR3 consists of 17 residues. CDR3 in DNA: TGCGCCAGCAGCTGGACGCCCGTGGGGTCGGAAAACAATGAGCAGTTCTTC. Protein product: CASSWTPVGSENNEQFF.

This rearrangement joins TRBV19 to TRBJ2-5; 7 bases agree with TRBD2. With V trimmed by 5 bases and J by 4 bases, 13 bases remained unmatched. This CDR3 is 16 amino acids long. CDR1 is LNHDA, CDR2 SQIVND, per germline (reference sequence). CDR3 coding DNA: TGTGCCAGTAGTTCAGGGACTAATCTGGGTGGAGAGACCCAGTACTTC. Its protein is CASSSGTNLGGETQYF.

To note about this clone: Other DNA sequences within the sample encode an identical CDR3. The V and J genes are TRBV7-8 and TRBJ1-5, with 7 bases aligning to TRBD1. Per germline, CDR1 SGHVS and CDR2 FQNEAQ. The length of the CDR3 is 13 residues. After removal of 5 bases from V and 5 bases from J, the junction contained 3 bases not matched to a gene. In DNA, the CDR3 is TGTGCCAGCAGCCGCGACAGGGATCAGCCCCAGCATTTT. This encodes CASSRDRDQPQHF.

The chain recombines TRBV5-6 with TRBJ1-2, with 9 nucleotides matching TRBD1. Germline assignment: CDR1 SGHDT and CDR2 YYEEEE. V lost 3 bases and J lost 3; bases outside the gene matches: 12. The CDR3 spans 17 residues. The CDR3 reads CASSYRVLTGGDYGYTF. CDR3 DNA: TGTGCCAGCAGCTACCGGGTGTTAACAGGGGGCGACTATGGCTACACCTTC.

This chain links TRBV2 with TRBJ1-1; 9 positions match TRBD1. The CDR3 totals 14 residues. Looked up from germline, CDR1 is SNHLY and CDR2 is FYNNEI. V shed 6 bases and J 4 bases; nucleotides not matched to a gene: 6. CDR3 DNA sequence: TGTGCCAGCAGCACAGGGGGCGTGGGCACTGAAGCTTTCTTT. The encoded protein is CASSTGGVGTEAFF.

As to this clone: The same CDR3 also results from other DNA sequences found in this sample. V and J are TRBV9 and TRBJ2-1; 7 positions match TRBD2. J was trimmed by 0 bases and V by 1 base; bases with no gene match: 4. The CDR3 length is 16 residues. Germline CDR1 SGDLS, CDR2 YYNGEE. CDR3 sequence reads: CASSVLGGSSYNEQFF. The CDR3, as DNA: TGTGCCAGCAGCGTACTGGGCGGGAGCTCCTACAATGAGCAGTTCTTC.

CDR3 in amino acids: CASSPIQGIVGNTIYF. CDR3 sequence (DNA): TGTGCCAGCAGCCCAATACAGGGGATTGTTGGAAACACCATATATTTT. The chain couples TRBV7-2 to TRBJ1-3, with 7 bases fitting TRBD1. Trimming removed 5 bases from V and 3 bases from J; junction bases left unmatched: 10. Per the germline V gene, CDR1 is SGHTA and CDR2 is FQGNSA. The CDR3 runs to 16 residues.

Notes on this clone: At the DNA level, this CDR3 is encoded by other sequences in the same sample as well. The CDR3 region is CASSLSRGTDTQYF. As DNA, the CDR3 is TGCGCCAGCAGCTTGAGCAGGGGCACAGATACGCAGTATTTT. The chain has TRBV5-1 and TRBJ2-3; tentatively, D is TRBD1 (5 bases). The germline CDR1 and CDR2 sequences are SGHRS and YFSETQ. Trimming left V 1 base short and J 1 base short, with 7 bases between. This CDR3 has 14 residues.